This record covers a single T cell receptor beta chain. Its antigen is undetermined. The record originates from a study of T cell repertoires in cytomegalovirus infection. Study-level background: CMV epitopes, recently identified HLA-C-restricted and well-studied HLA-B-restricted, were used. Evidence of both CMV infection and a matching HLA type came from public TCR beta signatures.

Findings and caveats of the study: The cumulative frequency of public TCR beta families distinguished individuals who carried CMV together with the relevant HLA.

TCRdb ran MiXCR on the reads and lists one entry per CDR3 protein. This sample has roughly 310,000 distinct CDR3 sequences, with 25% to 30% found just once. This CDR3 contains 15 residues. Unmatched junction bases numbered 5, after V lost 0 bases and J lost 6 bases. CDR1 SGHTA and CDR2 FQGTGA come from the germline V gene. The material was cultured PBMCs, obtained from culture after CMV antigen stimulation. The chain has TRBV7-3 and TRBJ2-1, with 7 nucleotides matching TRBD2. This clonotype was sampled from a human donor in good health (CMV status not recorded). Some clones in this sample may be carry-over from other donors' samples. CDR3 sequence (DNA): TGTGCCAGCAGCTTAACGGGGGGGAGAGGCAATGAGCAGTTCTTC. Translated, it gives CASSLTGGRGNEQFF. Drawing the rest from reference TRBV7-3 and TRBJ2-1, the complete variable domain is GAGVSQTPSNKVTEKGKYVELRCDPISGHTALYWYRQSLGQGPEFLIYFQGTGAADDSGLPNDRFFAVRPEGSVSTLKIQRTERGDSAVYLCASSLTGGRGNEQFFGPGTRLTVL.